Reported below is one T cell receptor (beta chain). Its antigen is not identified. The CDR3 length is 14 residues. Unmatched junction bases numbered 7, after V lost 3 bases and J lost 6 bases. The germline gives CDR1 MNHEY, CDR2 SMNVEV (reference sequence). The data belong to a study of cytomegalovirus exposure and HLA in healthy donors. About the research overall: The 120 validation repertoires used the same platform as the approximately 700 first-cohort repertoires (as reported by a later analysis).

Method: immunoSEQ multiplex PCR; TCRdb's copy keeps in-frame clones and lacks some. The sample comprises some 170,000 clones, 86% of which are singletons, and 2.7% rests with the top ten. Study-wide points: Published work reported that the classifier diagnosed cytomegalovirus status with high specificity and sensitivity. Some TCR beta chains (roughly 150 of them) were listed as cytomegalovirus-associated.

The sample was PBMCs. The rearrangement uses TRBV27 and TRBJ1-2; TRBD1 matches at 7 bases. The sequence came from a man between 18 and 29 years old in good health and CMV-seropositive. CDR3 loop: CASSLSGGLHGYTF. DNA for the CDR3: TGTGCCAGCAGTTTGTCAGGGGGACTTCATGGCTACACCTTC.